The sequence of this TCR beta chain was determined in a study of T-cell memory formation after mild COVID-19. Study context: For the most part, TCR clusters were specific to one donor.

Whole-study results and caveats: Pre-infection memory already had some responding clones, implying cross-reactive memory joined. Mainly CM and EM harbored the contracting CD4+ clones; mainly EMRA harbored the CD8+ ones.

About this clonotype: Antigen specificity is unknown.

Using its own MiXCR run on the 5' RACE reads, TCRdb lists one record per CDR3 protein. The sample consists of about 130,000 distinct CDR3 sequences, 17% of them appearing once. CDR3 length equals 14 residues. J was trimmed by 2 bases and V by 6 bases; bases with no gene match: 4. Germline CDR1 MNHNY, CDR2 SVGAGI (reference sequence). The gene calls are TRBV6-6 and TRBJ1-5; 7 bases line up with TRBD1. Material for sequencing was PBMCs or a T cell subset sorted from them (not recorded which). The sequence was obtained from a man aged 18 to 29 who had mild COVID-19 (a few samples of this study predate the infection). Cell type and time point are not known. CDR3 sequence (DNA): TGTGCCAGCAGAGATACAGGGGGCAATCAGCCCCAGCATTTT. This codes for CASRDTGGNQPQHF.